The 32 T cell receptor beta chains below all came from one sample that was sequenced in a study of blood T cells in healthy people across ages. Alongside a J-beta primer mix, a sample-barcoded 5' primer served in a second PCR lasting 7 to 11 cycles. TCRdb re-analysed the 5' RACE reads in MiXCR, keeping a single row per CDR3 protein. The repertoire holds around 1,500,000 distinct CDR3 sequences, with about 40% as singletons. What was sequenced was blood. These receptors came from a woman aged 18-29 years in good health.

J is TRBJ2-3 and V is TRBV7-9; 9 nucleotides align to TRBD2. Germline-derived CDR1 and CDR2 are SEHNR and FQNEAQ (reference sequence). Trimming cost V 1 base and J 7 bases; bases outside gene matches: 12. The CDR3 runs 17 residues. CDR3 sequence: CASSLGGLAGILHTQYF. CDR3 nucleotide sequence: TGTGCCAGCAGCTTAGGAGGCCTAGCGGGGATACTCCATACGCAGTATTTT.

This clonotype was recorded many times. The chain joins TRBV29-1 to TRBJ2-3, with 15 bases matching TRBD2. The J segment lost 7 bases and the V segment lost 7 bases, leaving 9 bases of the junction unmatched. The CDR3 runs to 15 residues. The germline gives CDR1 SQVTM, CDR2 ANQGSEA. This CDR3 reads CSAPGLAGGANTQYF. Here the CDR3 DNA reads TGCAGCGCACCGGGACTAGCGGGAGGTGCAAATACGCAGTATTTT.

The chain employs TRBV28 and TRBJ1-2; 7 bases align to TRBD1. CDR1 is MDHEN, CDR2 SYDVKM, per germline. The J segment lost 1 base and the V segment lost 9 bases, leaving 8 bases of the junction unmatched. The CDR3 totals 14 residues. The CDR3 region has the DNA TGTGCCAGTCGGACAGGAAACTGTAACTATGGCTACACCTTC. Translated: CASRTGNCNYGYTF.

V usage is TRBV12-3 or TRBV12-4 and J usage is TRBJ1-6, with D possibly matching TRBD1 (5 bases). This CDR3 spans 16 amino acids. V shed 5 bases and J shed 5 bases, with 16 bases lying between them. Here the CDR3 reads CASSARVGGDNSPLHF. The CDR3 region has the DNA TGTGCCAGCAGTGCCAGGGTTGGGGGAGATAATTCACCCCTCCACTTT.

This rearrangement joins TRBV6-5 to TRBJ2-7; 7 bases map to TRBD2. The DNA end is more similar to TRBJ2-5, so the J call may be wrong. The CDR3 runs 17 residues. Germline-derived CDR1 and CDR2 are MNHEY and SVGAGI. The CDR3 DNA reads TGTGCCAGCAGTTCCAATAAGCGGGGAGCCACACAAGAGACCCAGTACTTC. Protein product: CASSSNKRGATQETQYF.

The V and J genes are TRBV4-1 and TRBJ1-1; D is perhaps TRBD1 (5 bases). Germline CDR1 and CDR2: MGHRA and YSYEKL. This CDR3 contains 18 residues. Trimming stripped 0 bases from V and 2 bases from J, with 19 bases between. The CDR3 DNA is TGCGCCAGCAGCCAAGATCCCACTCGACAGACTTATAACACTGAAGCTTTCTTT. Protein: CASSQDPTRQTYNTEAFF.

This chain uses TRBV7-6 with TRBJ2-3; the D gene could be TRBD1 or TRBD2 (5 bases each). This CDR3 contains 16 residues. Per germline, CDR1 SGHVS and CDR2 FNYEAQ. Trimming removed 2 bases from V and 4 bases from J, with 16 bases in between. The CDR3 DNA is TGTGCCAGCAGCTTAAGGGGCGAGGGAGCGGCAGATACGCAGTATTTT. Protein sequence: CASSLRGEGAADTQYF.

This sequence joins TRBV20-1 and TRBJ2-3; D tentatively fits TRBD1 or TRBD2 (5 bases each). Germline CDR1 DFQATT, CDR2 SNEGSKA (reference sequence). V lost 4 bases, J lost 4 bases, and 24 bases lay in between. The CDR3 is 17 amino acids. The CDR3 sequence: CSATQSYQEVGADTQYF. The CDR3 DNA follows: TGCAGTGCTACCCAAAGCTATCAGGAGGTGGGGGCAGATACGCAGTATTTT.

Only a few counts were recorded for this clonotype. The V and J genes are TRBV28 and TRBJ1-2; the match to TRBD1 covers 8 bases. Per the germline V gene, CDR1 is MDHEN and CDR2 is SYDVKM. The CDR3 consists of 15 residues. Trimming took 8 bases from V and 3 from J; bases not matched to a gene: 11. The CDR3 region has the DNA TGTGCCAGCGCGGACCTATTGACAGGGGACTATGGCTACACCTTC. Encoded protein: CASADLLTGDYGYTF.

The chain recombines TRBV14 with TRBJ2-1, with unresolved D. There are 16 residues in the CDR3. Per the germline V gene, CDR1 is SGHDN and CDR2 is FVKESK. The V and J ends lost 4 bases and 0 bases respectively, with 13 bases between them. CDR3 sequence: CASSPDQGFSYNEQFF. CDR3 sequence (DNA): TGTGCCAGCAGCCCGGACCAAGGTTTCTCCTACAATGAGCAGTTCTTC.

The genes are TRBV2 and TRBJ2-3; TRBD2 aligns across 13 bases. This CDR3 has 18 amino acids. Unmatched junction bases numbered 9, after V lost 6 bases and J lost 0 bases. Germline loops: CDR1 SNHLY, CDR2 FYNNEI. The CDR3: CASRGGLAGSSSTDTQYF. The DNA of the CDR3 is TGTGCCAGCAGGGGGGGACTAGCGGGATCATCTAGCACAGATACGCAGTATTTT.

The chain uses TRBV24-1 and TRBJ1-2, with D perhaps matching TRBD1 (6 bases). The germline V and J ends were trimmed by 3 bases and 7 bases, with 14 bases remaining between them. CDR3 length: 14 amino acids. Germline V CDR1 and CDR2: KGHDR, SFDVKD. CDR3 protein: CATSDPGGAFGYTF. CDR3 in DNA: TGTGCCACCAGTGATCCGGGGGGGGCGTTTGGCTACACCTTC.

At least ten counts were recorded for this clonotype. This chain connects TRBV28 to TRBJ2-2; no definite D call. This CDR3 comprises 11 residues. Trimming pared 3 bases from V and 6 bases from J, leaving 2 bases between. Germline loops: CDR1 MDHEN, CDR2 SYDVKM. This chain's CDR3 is CASSFPGELFF. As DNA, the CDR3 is TGTGCCAGCAGTTTCCCCGGGGAGCTGTTTTTT.

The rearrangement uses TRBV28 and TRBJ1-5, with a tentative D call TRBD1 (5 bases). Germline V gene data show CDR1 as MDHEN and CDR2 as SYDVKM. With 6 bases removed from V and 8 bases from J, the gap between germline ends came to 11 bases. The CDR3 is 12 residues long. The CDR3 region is CASRQPGEPQHF. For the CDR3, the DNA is TGTGCCAGCAGACAGCCGGGGGAGCCCCAGCATTTT.

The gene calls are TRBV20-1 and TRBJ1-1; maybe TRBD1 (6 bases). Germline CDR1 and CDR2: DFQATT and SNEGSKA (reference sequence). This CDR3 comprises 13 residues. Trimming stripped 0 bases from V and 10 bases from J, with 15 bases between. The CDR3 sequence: CSARDAEGVGAFF. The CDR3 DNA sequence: TGCAGTGCTAGAGATGCTGAGGGGGTAGGAGCTTTCTTT.

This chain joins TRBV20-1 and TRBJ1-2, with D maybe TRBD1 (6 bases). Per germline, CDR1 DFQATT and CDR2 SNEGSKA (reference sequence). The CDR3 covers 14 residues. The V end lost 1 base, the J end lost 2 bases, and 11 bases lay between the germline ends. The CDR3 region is CSARVEGVNYGYTF. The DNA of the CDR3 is TGCAGTGCTAGAGTAGAGGGGGTAAACTATGGCTACACCTTC.

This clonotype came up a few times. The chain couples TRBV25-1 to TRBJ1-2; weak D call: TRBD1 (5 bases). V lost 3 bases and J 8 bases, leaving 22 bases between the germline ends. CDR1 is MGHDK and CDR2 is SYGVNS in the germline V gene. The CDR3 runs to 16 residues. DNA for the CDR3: TGTGCCAGCAGTGATATTGGGACCGCAAAAATAGAGGGCTACACCTTC. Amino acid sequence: CASSDIGTAKIEGYTF.

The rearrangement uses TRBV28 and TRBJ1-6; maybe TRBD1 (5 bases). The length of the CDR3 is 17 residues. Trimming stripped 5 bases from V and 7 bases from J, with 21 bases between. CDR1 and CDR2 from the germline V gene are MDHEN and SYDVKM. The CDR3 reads CASSQRGDGFFNSPLHF. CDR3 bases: TGTGCCAGCAGTCAAAGGGGAGACGGGTTCTTCAATTCACCCCTCCACTTT.

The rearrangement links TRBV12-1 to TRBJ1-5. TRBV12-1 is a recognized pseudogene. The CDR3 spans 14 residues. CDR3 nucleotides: TGTGCCAGCAGCTTTGAAGAGGGAAATCAGCCCCAGCATTTT. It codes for CASSFEEGNQPQHF.

The CDR3 DNA is TGTGCCAGCAGTTTCCAGAGTACGGGGTACAATGAGCAGTTCTTC. Its translation: CASSFQSTGYNEQFF. The chain combines TRBV7-3 with TRBJ2-1, with a possible D match to TRBD2 (5 bases). Germline lookup yields CDR1 SGHTA and CDR2 FQGTGA. V lost 6 bases, J lost 4 bases, and 16 bases lay in between. The CDR3 contains 15 residues.

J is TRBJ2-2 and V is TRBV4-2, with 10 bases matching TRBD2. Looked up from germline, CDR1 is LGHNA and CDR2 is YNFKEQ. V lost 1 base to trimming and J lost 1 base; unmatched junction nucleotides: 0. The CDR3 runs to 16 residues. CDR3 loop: CASSQGLAGNTGELFF. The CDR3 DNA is TGTGCCAGCAGCCAAGGACTAGCGGGGAACACCGGGGAGCTGTTTTTT.

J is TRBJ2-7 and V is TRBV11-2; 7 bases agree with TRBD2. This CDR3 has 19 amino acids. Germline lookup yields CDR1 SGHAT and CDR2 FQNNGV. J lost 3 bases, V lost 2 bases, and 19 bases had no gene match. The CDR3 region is CASSLSHLRGRPDRYEQYF. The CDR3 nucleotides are TGTGCCAGCAGCTTATCTCATTTGCGGGGGAGACCGGACCGCTACGAGCAGTACTTC.

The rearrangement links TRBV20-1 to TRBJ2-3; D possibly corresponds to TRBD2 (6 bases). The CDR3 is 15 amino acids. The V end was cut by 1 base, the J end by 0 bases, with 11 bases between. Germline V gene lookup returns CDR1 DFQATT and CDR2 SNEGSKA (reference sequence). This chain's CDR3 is CSARAVAVSTDTQYF. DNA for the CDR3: TGCAGTGCTAGAGCGGTAGCGGTAAGCACAGATACGCAGTATTTT.

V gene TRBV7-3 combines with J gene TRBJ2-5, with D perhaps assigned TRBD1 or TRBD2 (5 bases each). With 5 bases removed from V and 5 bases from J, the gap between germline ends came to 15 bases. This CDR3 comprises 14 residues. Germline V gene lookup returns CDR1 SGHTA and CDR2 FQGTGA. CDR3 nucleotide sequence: TGTGCCAGCAGCGTGGGACCACCTTTTGAGACCCAGTACTTC. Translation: CASSVGPPFETQYF.

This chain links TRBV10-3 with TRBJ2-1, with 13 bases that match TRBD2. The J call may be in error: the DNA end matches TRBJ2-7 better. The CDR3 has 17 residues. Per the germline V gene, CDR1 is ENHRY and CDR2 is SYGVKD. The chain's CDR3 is CAISPVTLAGGYNEQYF. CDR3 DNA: TGTGCCATCAGTCCCGTCACACTAGCGGGGGGGTACAATGAGCAGTACTTC.

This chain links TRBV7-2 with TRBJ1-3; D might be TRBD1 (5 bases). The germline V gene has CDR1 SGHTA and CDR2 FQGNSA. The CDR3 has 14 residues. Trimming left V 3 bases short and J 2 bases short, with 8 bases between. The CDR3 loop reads CASSFRTPGNTIYF. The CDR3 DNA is TGTGCCAGCAGCTTCAGGACACCTGGAAACACCATATATTTT. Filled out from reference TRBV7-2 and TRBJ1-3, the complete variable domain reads GAGVSQSPSNKVTEKGKDVELRCDPISGHTALYWYRQSLGQGLEFLIYFQGNSAPDKSGLPSDRFSAERTGGSVSTLTIQRTQQEDSAVYLCASSFRTPGNTIYFGEGSWLTVV.

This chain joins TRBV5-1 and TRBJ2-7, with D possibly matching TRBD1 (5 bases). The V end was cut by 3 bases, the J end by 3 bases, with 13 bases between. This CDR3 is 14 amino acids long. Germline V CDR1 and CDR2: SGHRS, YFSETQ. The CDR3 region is CASSSLIDSYEQYF. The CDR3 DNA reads TGCGCCAGCAGCTCCCTCATAGACAGCTACGAGCAGTACTTC.

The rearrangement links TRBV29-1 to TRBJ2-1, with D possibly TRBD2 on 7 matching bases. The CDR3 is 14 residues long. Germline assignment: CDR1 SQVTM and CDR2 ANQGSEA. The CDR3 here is CGGGGLSSYNEQFF. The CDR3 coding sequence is TGCGGAGGGGGGGGCCTGAGCTCCTACAATGAGCAGTTCTTC.

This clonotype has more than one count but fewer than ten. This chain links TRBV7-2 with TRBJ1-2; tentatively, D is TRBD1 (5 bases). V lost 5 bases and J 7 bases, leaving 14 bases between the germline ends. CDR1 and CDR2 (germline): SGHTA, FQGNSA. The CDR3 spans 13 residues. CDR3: CASSPSPGGGYTF. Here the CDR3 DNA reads TGTGCCAGCAGCCCCTCCCCTGGGGGTGGCTACACCTTC.

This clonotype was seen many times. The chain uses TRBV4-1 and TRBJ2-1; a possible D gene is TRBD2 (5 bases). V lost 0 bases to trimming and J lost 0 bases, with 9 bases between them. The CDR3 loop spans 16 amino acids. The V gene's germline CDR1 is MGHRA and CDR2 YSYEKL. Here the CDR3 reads CASSQEDRDSYNEQFF. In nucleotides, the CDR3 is TGCGCCAGCAGCCAAGAGGACCGGGACTCCTACAATGAGCAGTTCTTC.

The CDR3 sequence is CASSAAGRHEQYF. DNA of the CDR3: TGTGCCAGCAGCGCCGCCGGTAGGCACGAGCAGTACTTC. This chain uses TRBV9 with TRBJ2-7; D not resolved. Germline CDR1 is SGDLS and CDR2 is YYNGEE. The CDR3 has 13 amino acids. Deletions cut 3 bases from V and 5 bases from J, with 12 bases between.

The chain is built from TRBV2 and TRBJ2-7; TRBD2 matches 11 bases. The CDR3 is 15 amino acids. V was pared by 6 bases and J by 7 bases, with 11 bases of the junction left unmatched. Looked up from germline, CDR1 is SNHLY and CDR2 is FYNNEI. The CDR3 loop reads CASRPTSGGYNEQYF. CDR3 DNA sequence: TGTGCCAGCAGGCCTACTAGCGGGGGATACAATGAGCAGTACTTC.